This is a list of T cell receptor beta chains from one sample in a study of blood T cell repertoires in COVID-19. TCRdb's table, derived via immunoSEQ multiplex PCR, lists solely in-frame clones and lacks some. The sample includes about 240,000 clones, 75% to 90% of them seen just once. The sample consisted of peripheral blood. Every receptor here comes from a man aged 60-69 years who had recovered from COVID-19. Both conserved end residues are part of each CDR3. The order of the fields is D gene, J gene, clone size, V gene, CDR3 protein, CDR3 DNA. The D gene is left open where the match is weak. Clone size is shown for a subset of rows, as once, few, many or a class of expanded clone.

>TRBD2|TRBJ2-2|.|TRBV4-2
CASSQDRGGGNTGELFF
TGTGCCAGCAGCCAAGACCGGGGCGGGGGGAACACCGGGGAGCTGTTTTTT
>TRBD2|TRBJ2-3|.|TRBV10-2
CASSEWTSGGDTQYF
TGCGCCAGCAGTGAGTGGACTAGCGGGGGGGATACGCAGTATTTT
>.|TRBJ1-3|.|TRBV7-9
CASSLGQGTGNTIYF
TGTGCCAGCAGCTTAGGCCAGGGAACTGGAAACACCATATATTTT
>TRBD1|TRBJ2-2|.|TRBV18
CASSGQTNTGELFF
TGTGCCAGCTCGGGACAGACGAACACCGGGGAGCTGTTTTTT
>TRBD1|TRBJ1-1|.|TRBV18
CASSSRTGGGHTEAFF
TGTGCCAGCTCATCCAGGACAGGGGGCGGTCACACTGAAGCTTTCTTT
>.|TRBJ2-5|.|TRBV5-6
CASSGRNVETQYF
TGTGCCAGCAGCGGGAGGAACGTTGAGACCCAGTACTTC
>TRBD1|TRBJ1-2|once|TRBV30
CAWSRQGGNYGYTF
TGTGCCTGGTCACGACAGGGTGGTAACTATGGCTACACCTTC
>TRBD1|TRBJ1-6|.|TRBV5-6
CASGKTGDSPLHF
TGTGCCAGCGGAAAAACAGGGGATTCACCCCTCCACTTT
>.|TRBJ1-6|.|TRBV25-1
CASSEAGLTNSPLHF
TGTGCCAGCAGTGAGGCAGGACTCACTAATTCACCCCTCCACTTT
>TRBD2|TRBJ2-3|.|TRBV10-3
CAISGGAEDTQYF
TGTGCCATCAGCGGGGGGGCGGAGGATACGCAGTATTTT
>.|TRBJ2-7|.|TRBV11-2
CASSLVSLYEQYF
TGTGCCAGCAGCTTAGTGAGCCTCTACGAGCAGTACTTC
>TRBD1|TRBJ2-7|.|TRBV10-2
CASSIGQGVGYEQYF
TGCGCCAGCAGTATAGGACAGGGCGTCGGATACGAGCAGTACTTC
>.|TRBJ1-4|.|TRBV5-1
CASSLGSTNEKLFF
TGCGCCAGCAGCCTAGGAAGCACTAATGAAAAACTGTTTTTT
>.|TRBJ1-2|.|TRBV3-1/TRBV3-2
CASSLTASLRYGYTF
TGTGCCAGCAGCCTAACTGCCTCCCTCCGCTATGGCTACACCTTC
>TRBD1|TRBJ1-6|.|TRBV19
CASSIGTGVSPLHF
TGTGCCAGTAGTATCGGGACAGGGGTCTCACCCCTCCACTTT
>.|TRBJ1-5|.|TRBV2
CASRSLEAVSNQPQHF
TGTGCCAGCAGGAGCCTGGAGGCGGTGAGCAATCAGCCCCAGCATTTT
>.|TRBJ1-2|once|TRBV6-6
CASTAENYGYTF
TGTGCCAGCACTGCAGAAAACTATGGCTACACCTTC
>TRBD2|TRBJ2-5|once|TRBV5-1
CASSWGLAGDQETQYF
TGCGCCAGCAGCTGGGGACTAGCGGGGGACCAAGAGACCCAGTACTTC
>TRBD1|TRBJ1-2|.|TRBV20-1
CSASRQGGLGYTF
TGCAGTGCTAGTCGACAGGGGGGACTAGGCTACACCTTC
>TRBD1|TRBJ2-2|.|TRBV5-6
CASSRLGQALTGELFF
TGTGCCAGCAGCCGTCTCGGACAGGCCCTCACCGGGGAGCTGTTTTTT
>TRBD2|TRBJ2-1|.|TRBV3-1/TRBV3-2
CASSQRGDEQFF
TGTGCCAGCAGCCAGCGGGGGGATGAGCAGTTCTTC
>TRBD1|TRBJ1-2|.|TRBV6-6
CAISPGTGAGGYTF
TGTGCCATATCCCCCGGGACAGGGGCGGGCGGCTACACCTTC
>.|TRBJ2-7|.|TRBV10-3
CAISERAGDFHEQYF
TGTGCCATCAGTGAAAGGGCAGGGGATTTTCACGAGCAGTACTTC
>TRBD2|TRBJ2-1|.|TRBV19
CASRAQRGEQFF
TGTGCCAGTAGAGCCCAGCGGGGTGAGCAGTTCTTC
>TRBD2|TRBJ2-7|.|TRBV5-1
CASSLYTRGEDEQYF
TGCGCCAGCAGCTTATATACGCGGGGGGAGGACGAGCAGTACTTC
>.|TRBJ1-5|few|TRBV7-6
CASSPSGRGDNQPQHF
TGTGCCAGCAGCCCCAGTGGGAGGGGGGACAATCAGCCCCAGCATTTT
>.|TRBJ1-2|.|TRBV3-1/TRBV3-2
CASSQGDDRQANYGYTF
TGTGCCAGCAGCCAAGGCGATGACAGACAAGCTAACTATGGCTACACCTTC
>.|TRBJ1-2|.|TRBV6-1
CASSEVSPRGYTF
TGTGCCAGCAGTGAAGTCAGCCCGAGGGGCTACACCTTC
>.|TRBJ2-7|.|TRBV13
CASSLLVGSYEQYF
TGTGCCAGCAGCTTATTGGTCGGCTCCTACGAGCAGTACTTC
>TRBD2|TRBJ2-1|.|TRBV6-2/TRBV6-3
CASSYNRGGIYNEQFF
TGTGCCAGCAGTTACAACCGCGGGGGGATCTACAATGAGCAGTTCTTC
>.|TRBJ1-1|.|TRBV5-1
CASSLLTVNTEAFF
TGCGCCAGCAGCCTTTTGACAGTGAACACTGAAGCTTTCTTT
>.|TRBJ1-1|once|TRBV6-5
CASSHGQEAFF
TGTGCCAGCAGCCATGGACAGGAAGCTTTCTTT
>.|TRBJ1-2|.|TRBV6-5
CASRITGSGFSGYTF
TGTGCCAGCAGAATTACAGGGTCTGGCTTTAGTGGCTACACCTTC
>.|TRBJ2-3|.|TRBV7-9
CASSLGGAADTQYF
TGTGCCAGCAGCTTAGGAGGTGCGGCAGATACGCAGTATTTT
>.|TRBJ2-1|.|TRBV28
CASSGDYNEQFF
TGTGCCAGTTCAGGGGACTACAATGAGCAGTTCTTC
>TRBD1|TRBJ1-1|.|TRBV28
CASSGTGTGMKTFF
TGTGCCAGCAGTGGAACCGGGACAGGGATGAAAACTTTCTTT